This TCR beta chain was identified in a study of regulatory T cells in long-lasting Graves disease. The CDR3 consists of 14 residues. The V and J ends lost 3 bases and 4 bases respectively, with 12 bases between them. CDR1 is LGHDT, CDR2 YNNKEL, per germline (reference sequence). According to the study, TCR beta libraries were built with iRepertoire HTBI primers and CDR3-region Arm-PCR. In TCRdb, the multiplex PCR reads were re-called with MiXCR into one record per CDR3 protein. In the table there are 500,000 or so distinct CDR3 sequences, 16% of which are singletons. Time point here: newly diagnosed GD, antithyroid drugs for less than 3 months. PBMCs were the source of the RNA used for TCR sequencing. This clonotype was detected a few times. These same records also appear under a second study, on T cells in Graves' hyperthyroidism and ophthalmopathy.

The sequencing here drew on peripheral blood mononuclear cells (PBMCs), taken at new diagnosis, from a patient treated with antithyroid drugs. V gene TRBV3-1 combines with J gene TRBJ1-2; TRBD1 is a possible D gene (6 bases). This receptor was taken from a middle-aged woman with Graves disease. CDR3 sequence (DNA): TGTGCCAGCAGCCAGGCGACAGGATCCTATGGCTACACCTTC. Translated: CASSQATGSYGYTF.